This T cell receptor (beta chain) was retrieved from a study of blood T cell repertoires in COVID-19. Study summary: COVID-19 samples collected from the United States, Italy and Spain covered acute and convalescent phases. T cells, B-cell-depleted T cells, or PBMCs provided the cDNA or gDNA that served as material.

Across 24 US areas, participants ranged in age from about 18 to 90 years. V lost 2 bases and J lost 0, with 11 bases in between. Germline V lookup: CDR1 SGHVS, CDR2 FNYEAQ. CDR3 size: 15 residues. Methods used by the authors: Amplification of reference gene primers provided the estimated nucleated cell counts. Assay used: immunoSEQ multiplex PCR; TCRdb lists only in-frame clones, some missing. That table furnishes V, J and clone size, whereas the DNA furnished D and trimming. Of 250,000 to 300,000 clones in the sample, around 89% were seen once. The material sequenced was PBMCs or T cells enriched from blood (not recorded which). The chain joins TRBV7-6 to TRBJ2-7, with no clear D. This clonotype was obtained from a man in his forties who had recovered from COVID-19. The CDR3 sequence: CASSLKLGSSYEQYF. The CDR3 DNA sequence: TGTGCCAGCAGCTTAAAATTGGGCAGCTCCTACGAGCAGTACTTC.